The sequence of this T cell receptor (beta chain) was determined in a study of blood T cell repertoires in COVID-19. Study in general: Samples came from the United States, Italy and Spain, spanning acute and convalescent COVID-19. In each case, the material was cDNA or gDNA derived from T cells, B-cell-depleted T cells, or PBMCs.

Per the authors' pipeline: By means of reference gene primer amplification, nucleated cell counts were estimated. TCRdb's copy holds only in-frame clones and misses some; the assay was immunoSEQ multiplex PCR. The V and J calls and clone size were taken over from that table, and D and trimming were inferred from the DNA. This table holds some 130,000 clones, approximately 81% found once. Sequencing was performed on peripheral blood. The clonotype originates from a man in his 60s with acute or convalescent COVID-19.

The CDR3 sequence is CATSAKGTQNTEAFF. The CDR3 nucleotides are TGTGCCACCAGTGCCAAGGGGACACAGAACACTGAAGCTTTCTTT. V usage is TRBV24-1 and J usage is TRBJ1-1; tentative D call: TRBD1 (6 bases). The CDR3 is 15 amino acids. Trimming took off 5 bases at V and 1 base at J, with 13 bases between the two ends. CDR1 is KGHDR and CDR2 is SFDVKD in the germline V gene.